The text below deals with one TCR beta chain. Antigen unknown. This record belongs to a study of beta chain features in type 1 diabetes. Study-wide points: The naive, central memory and Treg TCRB repertoires looked more alike in patients than they did in healthy donors. Type 1 diabetes patients showed fewer insertions and more deletions at VDJ junctions. All four CD4+ subsets from Type 1 diabetes patients carried moderately but significantly shorter TCRB CDR3s.

The study reverse transcribed the entire isolated RNA, so it sequenced expressed TCRB transcripts. Generated by immunoSEQ multiplex PCR, the TCRdb table keeps only in-frame clones and is missing some. Of hundreds of thousands of clones in the sample, over 13% were seen once. The V gene's germline CDR1 is SGHRS and CDR2 YFSETQ. V was pared by 3 bases and J by 6 bases, with 1 base of the junction left unmatched. The CDR3 covers 13 residues. What was sequenced was naive CD4+ T cells from blood. V gene TRBV5-1 combines with J gene TRBJ2-7; 12 bases align to TRBD2. The receptor comes from a man aged 18 to 29 with type 1 diabetes. Written as DNA, the CDR3 is TGCGCCAGCAGCTGGGGACTAGCGGGCGAGCAGTACTTC. Translation gives CASSWGLAGEQYF.